This entry features one T cell receptor (beta chain) sequence. This clonotype was seen a few times. It lacks a known antigen. Per-base quality was not reported, and no clone a single base away is much larger than it. The source of the sample is a study of response to subunit inactivated influenza vaccine (dated by TCRdb to the late 2010s). With regard to the full study: To follow how T cells responded to a trivalent subunit inactivated influenza vaccine, the researchers relied on deep quantitative profiling of the T cell receptor repertoire. The investigation overall reported the following: It was suggested by the authors that each seasonal influenza vaccination may recruit only a limited number of new T cells.

The receptor library was made with RT-PCR. TCRdb lists the instrument as Illumina HiSeq 2500. TCRdb applied fastp at Q25 and MiXCR to the public reads, then kept only in-frame beta chains. Entries are consolidated by CDR3 protein sequence, retaining the most common genes and DNA. Counted in this sample were roughly 670,000 distinct CDR3 sequences; 12% to 15% of them appeared once. Of the sample, 7.5% to 8% is held by the ten largest clones. The sample consisted of PBMCs from blood, taken 14 to 15 days before vaccination. The sequence derives from a man aged 50 to 59 who received an inactivated influenza vaccine. Donor details come from another sample of the same person, matched by shared clones.

The nucleotide sequence reads as follows: TGCGCCAGCAGCTGGTGGGGGCAGGGCGCCCGGACAGATACGCAGTATTTT. This translates into CASSWWGQGARTDTQYF. The chain employs TRBV5-1 and TRBJ2-3; TRBD1 is a possible D gene, resting on 6 matching bases. Including cysteine and phenylalanine, the CDR3 has 17 amino acids. Only the CDR3 DNA stays, 51 bases, in frame from base 1. V and J lose 3 bases and 3 bases, and a span of 20 bases separates them. CDR1 SGHRS and CDR2 YFSETQ are derived from the germline V gene. The CDR3 plus the reference TRBV5-1 and TRBJ2-3 genes for the other parts give the full variable domain: KAGVTQTPRYLIKTRGQQVTLSCSPISGHRSVSWYQQTPGQGLQFLFEYFSETQRNKGNFPGRFSGRQFSNSRSEMNVSTLELGDSALYLCASSWWGQGARTDTQYFGPGTRLTVL.